This T cell receptor beta chain was recorded in a study of cytomegalovirus exposure and HLA in healthy donors. The V gene's germline CDR1 is SGHRS and CDR2 YFSETQ. CDR3 size: 14 residues. Deletions cut 0 bases from V and 2 bases from J, with 6 bases between. Each donor was healthy, and each was a bone marrow donor. Study-wide points: HLA alleles were associated with 16,000 or so TCR beta sequences in a later analysis at 0.05 false discovery rate. Cytomegalovirus association was assigned to about 180 TCR beta chains.

Only one count was recorded for this clone. Its antigen remains unknown. This sample includes further DNA sequences coding for the same CDR3. Vbeta (60) and Jbeta (13) primers were used in the PCR. Method: immunoSEQ multiplex PCR; TCRdb's copy keeps in-frame clones and lacks some. In the table there are 110,000 or so clones, 74% of which are singletons. The source of this sequence is a woman aged 40 to 50 in good health and CMV-seropositive. Sequencing was done on a sample of PBMCs. V usage is TRBV5-1 and J usage is TRBJ1-5; tentatively, D is TRBD1 (6 bases). The CDR3 spells CASSLGTGNQPQHF. The CDR3 DNA reads TGCGCCAGCAGCTTGGGGACAGGCAATCAGCCCCAGCATTTT. The full variable domain, in which reference TRBV5-1 and TRBJ1-5 provide the parts outside the CDR3, is KAGVTQTPRYLIKTRGQQVTLSCSPISGHRSVSWYQQTPGQGLQFLFEYFSETQRNKGNFPGRFSGRQFSNSRSEMNVSTLELGDSALYLCASSLGTGNQPQHFGDGTRLSIL.